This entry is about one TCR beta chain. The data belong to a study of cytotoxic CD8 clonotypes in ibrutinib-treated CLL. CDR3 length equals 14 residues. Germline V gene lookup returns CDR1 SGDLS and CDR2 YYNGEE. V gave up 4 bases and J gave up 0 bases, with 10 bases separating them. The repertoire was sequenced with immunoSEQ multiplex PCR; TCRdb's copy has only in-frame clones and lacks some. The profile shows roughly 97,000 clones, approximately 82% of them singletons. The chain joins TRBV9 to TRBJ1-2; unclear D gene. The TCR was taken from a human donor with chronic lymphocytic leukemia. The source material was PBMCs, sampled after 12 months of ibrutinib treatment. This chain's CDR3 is CASSPARANYGYTF. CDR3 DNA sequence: TGTGCCAGCAGCCCTGCTCGGGCTAACTATGGCTACACCTTC.